The TCR beta chain under discussion was sequenced for a study of T cell changes during pregnancy in multiple sclerosis. Sequencing used immunoSEQ multiplex PCR; TCRdb keeps in-frame clones, though not all of them. Of some 100,000 clones in the sample, around 92% were seen once. Per germline, CDR1 LGHNA and CDR2 YNFKEQ. The CDR3 covers 12 residues. The germline V and J ends were trimmed by 1 base and 8 bases, with 6 bases remaining between them. The source is a female donor with multiple sclerosis, enrolled in a pregnancy study. The sample here was peripheral blood, taken before pregnancy. J is TRBJ1-5 and V is TRBV4-2; no clear D gene. Here the CDR3 reads CASSQANEPQHF. DNA for the CDR3: TGTGCCAGCAGCCAAGCTAACGAGCCCCAGCATTTT.